This entry concerns a single TCR beta chain. A read error may produce the germline difference seen at one junction end. This sample stems from a study of OX40 agonist ivuxolimab in advanced cancers. Study details: The drug used for patients, ivuxolimab, was an agonistic anti-OX40 (CD134) antibody.

The germline CDR1 and CDR2 sequences are LNHDA and SQIVND (reference sequence). The CDR3 runs to 13 residues. Profiled with immunoSEQ multiplex PCR; TCRdb holds only in-frame clones, not every one. The sample lists 60,000 or so clones, around 93% occurring once. This TCR derives from an adult with an advanced solid tumor such as melanoma, head and neck, liver or kidney cancer. This sequence joins TRBV19 and TRBJ2-7; D not resolved. The sequenced sample was CD4+ or CD8+ T cells sorted from blood, obtained in a trial of the OX40 agonist ivuxolimab. CDR3 sequence: CASSDLYSHEQYF. The CDR3, as DNA: TGTGCCAGTAGTGACCTTTACTCCCACGAGCAGTACTTC. Combining the CDR3 with reference TRBV19 and TRBJ2-7 gives the whole variable domain DGGITQSPKYLFRKEGQNVTLSCEQNLNHDAMYWYRQDPGQGLRLIYYSQIVNDFQKGDIAEGYSVSREKKESFPLTVTSAQKNPTAFYLCASSDLYSHEQYFGPGTRLTVT.